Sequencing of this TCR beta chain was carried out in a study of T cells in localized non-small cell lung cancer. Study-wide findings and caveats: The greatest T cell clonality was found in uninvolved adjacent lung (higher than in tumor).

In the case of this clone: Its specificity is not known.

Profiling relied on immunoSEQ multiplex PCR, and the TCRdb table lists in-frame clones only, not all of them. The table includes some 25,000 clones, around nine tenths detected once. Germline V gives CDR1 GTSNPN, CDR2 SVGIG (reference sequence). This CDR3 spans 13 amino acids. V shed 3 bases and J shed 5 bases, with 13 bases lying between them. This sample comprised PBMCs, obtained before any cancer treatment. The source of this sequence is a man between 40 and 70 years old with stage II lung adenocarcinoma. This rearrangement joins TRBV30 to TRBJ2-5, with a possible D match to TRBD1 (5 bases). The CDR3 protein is CAWSAQQGETQYF. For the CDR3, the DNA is TGTGCCTGGAGCGCGCAGCAGGGTGAGACCCAGTACTTC. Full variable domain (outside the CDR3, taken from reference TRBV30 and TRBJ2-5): SQTIHQWPATLVQPVGSPLSLECTVEGTSNPNLYWYRQAAGRGLQLLFYSVGIGQISSEVPQNLSASRPQDRQFILSSKKLLLSDSGFYLCAWSAQQGETQYFGPGTRLLVL.